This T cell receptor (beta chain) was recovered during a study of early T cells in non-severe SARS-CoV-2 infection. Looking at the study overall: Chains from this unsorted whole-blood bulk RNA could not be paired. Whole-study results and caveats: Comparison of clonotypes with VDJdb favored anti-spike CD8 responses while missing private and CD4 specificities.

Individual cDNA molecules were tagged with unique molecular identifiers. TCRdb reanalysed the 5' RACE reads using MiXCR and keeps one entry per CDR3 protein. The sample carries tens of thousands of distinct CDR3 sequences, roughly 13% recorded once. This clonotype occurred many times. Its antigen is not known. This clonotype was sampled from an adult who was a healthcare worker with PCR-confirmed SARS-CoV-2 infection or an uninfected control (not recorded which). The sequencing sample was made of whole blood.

CDR3 in amino acids: CASSFSGTYEQYF. The CDR3 DNA sequence: TGCGCCAGCAGCTTCAGCGGAACCTACGAGCAGTACTTC. The gene calls are TRBV5-1 and TRBJ2-7; TRBD2 might be the D (5 bases). The CDR3 contains 13 residues. Trimming took off 2 bases at V and 2 bases at J, with 8 bases between the two ends. Germline CDR1 SGHRS, CDR2 YFSETQ. The whole variable domain, remainder taken from reference TRBV5-1 and TRBJ2-7, is KAGVTQTPRYLIKTRGQQVTLSCSPISGHRSVSWYQQTPGQGLQFLFEYFSETQRNKGNFPGRFSGRQFSNSRSEMNVSTLELGDSALYLCASSFSGTYEQYFGPGTRLTVT.